Listed below are T cell receptor beta chains from one sample, sequenced in a study of cytomegalovirus exposure and HLA in healthy donors. The repertoire was sequenced with immunoSEQ multiplex PCR; TCRdb's copy has only in-frame clones and lacks some. The repertoire holds about 160,000 clones, with less than 90% as singletons. The sequencing sample was made of PBMCs. The receptors shown here come from a male donor in good health and CMV-seropositive. CDR3s include the opening cysteine and the closing phenylalanine or tryptophan. D genes are given only for firm matches.

TRBD2,TRBV18,TRBJ2-3,CASSESGTHDTQYF
TRBD1,TRBV4-2,TRBJ1-4,CASSQGTGAEKLFF
NA,TRBV23-1,TRBJ2-1,CASSHKSPCGNEQFF
TRBD1,TRBV5-1,TRBJ2-5,CASRAGTGGETQYF
NA,TRBV7-2,TRBJ1-1,CASSLVWSGNTEAFF
NA,TRBV7-3,TRBJ2-3,CASSLLTGSKGTDTQYF
NA,TRBV5-4,TRBJ1-4,CASSLMGARIEKLFF
NA,TRBV10-3,TRBJ2-5,CAISDIKETQYF
TRBD1,TRBV5-1,TRBJ2-5,CASSLAAGQGPGTQYF
TRBD1,TRBV29-1,TRBJ1-3,CSVEQGALNTMYF
TRBD1,TRBV7-9,TRBJ2-2,CASSPDRVPTGELFF
TRBD1,TRBV27,TRBJ2-2,CASTPLGQGESGELFF
TRBD1,TRBV6-1,TRBJ2-7,CASRPGDSNYEQYF
NA,TRBV2,TRBJ1-1,CASRTQLGQFNTEAFF
TRBD1,TRBV28,TRBJ1-2,CATIGQGLYGYTF
NA,TRBV29-1,TRBJ1-1,CSVERSTEAFF
TRBD2,TRBV7-2,TRBJ2-1,CASSGTPGTSGSKYNEQFF
TRBD2,TRBV7-9,TRBJ2-7,CSSSSPGLAGPAYEQYF
TRBD1,TRBV27,TRBJ1-2,CASSFRTGNGYTF
NA,TRBV7-8,TRBJ2-7,CASSRYRVSYEQYF
NA,TRBV29-1,TRBJ1-2,CSVEDRRRGGGYTF
NA,TRBV6-5,TRBJ2-7,CASSYSMAGLYEQYF
TRBD1,TRBV7-7,TRBJ1-1,CASSLDRATEAFF
NA,TRBV6-1,TRBJ1-4,CASSEAPGRTTTSGNEKLFF
TRBD2,TRBV6-6,TRBJ2-1,CASSRTSGSFYNEQFF
TRBD1,TRBV4-1,TRBJ2-5,CASSPIRTGRETQYF
NA,TRBV30,TRBJ2-5,CAWSVEGQETQYF
TRBD1,TRBV18,TRBJ1-1,CAGSPRQGVATEAFF
TRBD2,TRBV2,NA,CASRVAGTISYEQYF
TRBD2,TRBV11-3,TRBJ2-5,CASSSSGTTSGRLIQETQYF
NA,TRBV7-9,TRBJ2-7,CASSPEDFYEQYF
TRBD1,TRBV29-1,TRBJ2-2,CSVDGTGGNTGELFF
NA,TRBV18,TRBJ2-6,CASSPQSLQGTGANVLTF
NA,TRBV7-2,TRBJ2-1,CASSENNEQFF
NA,TRBV5-1,TRBJ1-2,CASSLVQGHGYTF
TRBD1,TRBV5-8,TRBJ1-1,CASSETGTGGTEAFF
NA,TRBV27,TRBJ2-5,CASSLSPQYF
NA,TRBV7-9,TRBJ1-2,CSSSLDHYNYGYTF
NA,TRBV10-3,TRBJ1-5,CATSGRDQPQHF
NA,TRBV28,TRBJ1-4,CASSLGRGWEKLFF
NA,TRBV28,TRBJ1-2,CASSGRVNYGYTF
NA,TRBV2,TRBJ2-3,CASRGAFWDTQYF
TRBD1,TRBV15,TRBJ1-5,CATSSRGHQPQHF